The table lists the clone carrying this TCR beta chain with many counts. This sample is drawn from a study of T-cell reconstitution after alpha-beta-depleted transplantation in children. V was trimmed by 4 bases and J by 8 bases, leaving 18 bases between them. The CDR3 covers 14 residues. CDR1 SGHRS and CDR2 YFSETQ come from the germline V gene. The library targeted TCRbeta and was prepared with unique molecular identifiers. TCRdb re-derived calls from the PCR reads in MiXCR, one entry per CDR3 protein. This table holds over 70,000 distinct CDR3 sequences, 7.5% to 9.5% found once. This clonotype was obtained from a human donor who donated a stem cell graft to a child with congenital amegakaryocytic thrombocytopenia. The chain uses TRBV5-1 and TRBJ1-2; D might be TRBD1 (5 bases). This specimen was PBMCs from the stem cell graft donor, taken from the stem cell graft. The CDR3 is CASSVTSGGRGYTF. CDR3 bases: TGCGCCAGCAGCGTTACATCCGGGGGAAGAGGCTACACCTTC.